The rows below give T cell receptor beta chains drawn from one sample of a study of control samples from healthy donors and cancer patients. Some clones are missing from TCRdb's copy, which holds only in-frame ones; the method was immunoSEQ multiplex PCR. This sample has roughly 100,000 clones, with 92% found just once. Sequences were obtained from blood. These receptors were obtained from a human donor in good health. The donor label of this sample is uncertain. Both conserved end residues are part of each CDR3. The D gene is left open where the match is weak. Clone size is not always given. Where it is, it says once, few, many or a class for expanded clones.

CAISESLGDRDTGELFF	TGTGCCATCAGTGAGTCGCTGGGGGACAGGGACACCGGGGAGCTGTTTTTT	TRBD1	TRBV10-3	-	TRBJ2-2
CASSYASGGASYNEQFF	TGTGCCAGCAGTTACGCTAGCGGGGGGGCCTCCTACAATGAGCAGTTCTTC	TRBD2	TRBV6-2/TRBV6-3	-	TRBJ2-1
CASSVLPGLNRDNEQFF	TGTGCCAGCAGTGTCCTTCCGGGGCTCAACAGGGACAATGAGCAGTTCTTC	-	TRBV25-1	-	TRBJ2-1
CASSLGRDNEQFF	TGTGCCAGCAGCTTAGGGCGGGACAATGAGCAGTTCTTC	-	TRBV7-9	-	TRBJ2-1
CAISEFRQTATQYF	TGTGCCATCAGTGAGTTCCGACAGACTGCTACGCAGTATTTT	-	TRBV10-3	-	TRBJ2-3
CASSGGPVAPGYNEQFF	TGTGCCAGCAGCGGTGGTCCGGTGGCTCCTGGCTACAATGAGCAGTTCTTC	-	TRBV9	-	TRBJ2-1
CASSFESGVAEQYF	TGCGCCAGCAGCTTTGAATCCGGGGTAGCCGAGCAGTACTTC	-	TRBV5-1	-	TRBJ2-7
CASSSTGGMVQPQHF	TGTGCCAGTAGTTCGACAGGGGGGATGGTCCAGCCCCAGCATTTT	TRBD1	TRBV19	-	TRBJ1-5
CSVLDSHNNEQFF	TGCAGCGTCCTAGACAGTCACAACAATGAGCAGTTCTTC	-	TRBV29-1	-	TRBJ2-1
CASSLGGLSNQPQHF	TGTGCCAGCAGCTTGGGGGGCCTGAGCAATCAGCCCCAGCATTTT	-	TRBV7-8	-	TRBJ1-5
CASSHARDRVADTQYF	TGTGCCAGCAGTCATGCCCGGGACAGGGTGGCAGATACGCAGTATTTT	TRBD1	TRBV7-9	-	TRBJ2-3
CASSLAGLAVQETQYF	TGCGCCAGCAGCTTGGCCGGGCTAGCGGTCCAAGAGACCCAGTACTTC	TRBD2	TRBV5-1	-	TRBJ2-5
CASSDPDRSYNEQFF	TGTGCCAGCAGTGACCCCGACAGATCCTACAATGAGCAGTTCTTC	-	TRBV2	once	TRBJ2-1
CASSYSGGPETQYF	TGTGCCAGCAGTTACTCGGGGGGGCCAGAGACCCAGTACTTC	-	TRBV6-6	-	TRBJ2-5
CASTLSGTVNTEAFF	TGTGCCAGCACCTTATCGGGGACGGTGAACACTGAAGCTTTCTTT	-	TRBV28	-	TRBJ1-1
CASSLERNSQETQYF	TGTGCCAGCAGCTTAGAAAGGAACAGTCAAGAGACCCAGTACTTC	-	TRBV7-2	-	TRBJ2-5
CASSADRGETQYF	TGTGCCAGCAGCGCCGACAGGGGCGAGACCCAGTACTTC	TRBD1	TRBV5-5	-	TRBJ2-5
CASSIIRAPNTGELFF	TGTGCCAGTAGTATAATCCGGGCCCCGAACACCGGGGAGCTGTTTTTT	-	TRBV19	once	TRBJ2-2
CATGGFGSTDTQYF	TGTGCCACCGGGGGGTTTGGGAGCACAGATACGCAGTATTTT	TRBD2	TRBV6-5	-	TRBJ2-3
CASRGTGSIDNEQFF	TGTGCCAGCCGCGGGACAGGGTCTATCGACAATGAGCAGTTCTTC	TRBD1	TRBV18	-	TRBJ2-1
CASRSGGSDPNGYTF	TGTGCCAGCCGTTCGGGGGGGTCAGACCCCAATGGCTACACCTTC	-	TRBV6-2/TRBV6-3	-	TRBJ1-2
CASSLINTGELFF	TGTGCCAGCAGCTTAATAAACACCGGGGAGCTGTTTTTT	-	TRBV7-2	-	TRBJ2-2
CASSLVRGQPQHF	TGTGCCAGCAGTTTAGTTAGGGGTCAGCCCCAGCATTTT	-	TRBV27	-	TRBJ1-5
CSVDTGAYQETQYF	TGCAGCGTTGATACAGGGGCCTACCAAGAGACCCAGTACTTC	TRBD1	TRBV29-1	few	TRBJ2-5
CASSQDYSPGVYGYTF	TGTGCCAGCAGCCAAGATTACAGCCCAGGGGTCTATGGCTACACCTTC	-	TRBV4-2	-	TRBJ1-2
CASSFGTSGGVNEQYF	TGTGCCAGCAGCTTCGGGACTAGCGGGGGGGTCAACGAGCAGTACTTC	TRBD2	TRBV7-8	-	TRBJ2-7
CASSQSSGSTDTQYF	TGTGCCAGCAGCCAATCCAGCGGAAGCACAGATACGCAGTATTTT	-	TRBV14	-	TRBJ2-3
CASSVAGGNAGELFF	TGTGCCAGCAGCGTAGCTGGAGGGAACGCCGGGGAGCTGTTTTTT	-	TRBV9	-	TRBJ2-2
CASSDSNQPQHF	TGTGCCAGCAGCGATAGCAATCAGCCCCAGCATTTT	-	TRBV12-3/TRBV12-4	-	TRBJ1-5
CASSQAQPNQPQHF	TGCGCCAGCAGCCAAGCCCAGCCCAACCAGCCCCAGCATTTT	-	TRBV4-1	-	TRBJ1-5
CASSLRQEPRDEQFF	TGCGCCAGCAGCTTACGACAGGAACCTAGGGATGAGCAGTTCTTC	-	TRBV5-1	once	TRBJ2-1
CASRGRVNTGELFF	TGTGCCAGCAGGGGACGGGTGAACACCGGGGAGCTGTTTTTT	-	TRBV19	once	TRBJ2-2
CATSDSGSSIENTGELFF	TGTGCCACCAGTGATAGCGGGTCCAGCATTGAGAACACCGGGGAGCTGTTTTTT	-	TRBV24-1	-	TRBJ2-2
CASSLAQGNLETQYF	TGTGCCAGCAGCTTAGCGCAGGGCAATCTAGAGACCCAGTACTTC	-	TRBV7-2	-	TRBJ2-5
CASSIRGRVNTEAFF	TGTGCCAGTAGTATACGGGGCAGAGTGAACACTGAAGCTTTCTTT	-	TRBV19	once	TRBJ1-1
CARPGTDTQYF	TGTGCCCGACCCGGAACGGATACGCAGTATTTT	-	TRBV21-1	-	TRBJ2-3
CASSGLVNEKLFF	TGTGCCAGCAGTGGATTGGTGAATGAAAAACTGTTTTTT	-	TRBV2	-	TRBJ1-4
CASSAPGLSYGYTF	TGTGCCAGCAGCGCCCCGGGACTCTCCTATGGCTACACCTTC	-	TRBV9	once	TRBJ1-2
CASIETGANSPLHF	TGTGCCAGCATTGAGACAGGGGCGAATTCACCCCTCCACTTT	TRBD1	TRBV2	-	TRBJ1-6
CASSSQDSSEKLFF	TGCGCCAGCAGCTCACAGGACAGCTCTGAAAAACTGTTTTTT	-	TRBV5-1	-	TRBJ1-4
CASRPWGVGNSPLHF	TGTGCCAGCAGACCGTGGGGGGTTGGAAATTCACCCCTCCACTTT	-	TRBV2	-	TRBJ1-6
CASSGTGELFF	TGTGCCAGCAGCGGAACCGGGGAGCTGTTTTTT	-	TRBV3-1/TRBV3-2	-	TRBJ2-2
CSARENEQFF	TGCAGTGCTAGAGAAAATGAGCAGTTCTTC	-	TRBV20-1	-	TRBJ2-1
CASSPGDGGSPLHF	TGTGCCAGCAGCCCGGGGGACGGGGGTTCACCCCTCCACTTT	-	TRBV27	-	TRBJ1-6
CASNKGPGELFF	TGTGCCAGCAATAAGGGGCCCGGGGAGCTGTTTTTT	-	TRBV25-1	-	TRBJ2-2
CASSQGRQGNTGELFF	TGCGCCAGCAGCCAAGGCCGACAGGGGAACACCGGGGAGCTGTTTTTT	TRBD1	TRBV4-3	-	TRBJ2-2
CAGRQGGPYEQYF	TGTGCCGGAAGACAGGGGGGCCCCTACGAGCAGTACTTC	TRBD1	TRBV27	-	TRBJ2-7
CAWSSGQAYNSPLHF	TGTGCCTGGAGTTCGGGACAGGCCTATAATTCACCCCTCCACTTT	TRBD1	TRBV30	once	TRBJ1-6
CASSYRQEVTGELFF	TGCGCCAGCAGCTATCGACAGGAGGTAACCGGGGAGCTGTTTTTT	-	TRBV5-1	-	TRBJ2-2
CVLSGGGSYNEQFF	TGTGTCTTAAGCGGGGGGGGATCCTACAATGAGCAGTTCTTC	TRBD2	TRBV30	-	TRBJ2-1
CSVILTDGYTF	TGCAGCGTCATCCTGACAGATGGCTACACCTTC	-	TRBV29-1	-	TRBJ1-2
CATSDLSGQGIGEQFF	TGTGCCACCAGTGATTTGTCGGGACAGGGGATAGGTGAGCAGTTCTTC	TRBD1	TRBV24-1	-	TRBJ2-1
CASSQVLYNGYTF	TGTGCCAGCAGCCAAGTGCTTTACAATGGCTACACCTTC	-	TRBV3-1/TRBV3-2	-	TRBJ1-2
CASSPGTAGNTIYF	TGTGCCAGCAGCCCGGGGACGGCTGGAAACACCATATATTTT	-	TRBV3-1/TRBV3-2	-	TRBJ1-3
CASSLGTGGDTQYF	TGTGCCAGCAGCTTGGGGACAGGGGGTGATACGCAGTATTTT	TRBD1	TRBV11-3	-	TRBJ2-3